The clone carrying this T cell receptor (beta chain) was counted at least ten times. What it recognizes is unknown. Germline V lookup: CDR1 SEHNR, CDR2 FQNEAQ (reference sequence). V lost 5 bases and J 3 bases, leaving 20 bases between the germline ends. This CDR3 has 16 residues. The sample belongs to a study of blood T cells in healthy people across ages. Study-level findings and limits: Strongly correlated with naive T cell percentage was TCR beta diversity.

The second PCR ran about 6 to 12 cycles with a sample-barcoded 5' primer and J-beta primers. One entry per CDR3 protein results from TCRdb running MiXCR on the 5' RACE reads. The sample holds 550,000 to 750,000 distinct CDR3 sequences; more than 20% are singletons and the top ten take approximately 3.6%. This chain links TRBV7-9 with TRBJ2-7; tentatively, D is TRBD2 (5 bases). The sequence came from a man between 70 and 80 years old in good health. Sequencing used blood. The CDR3 nucleotides are TGTGCCAGCAGCGACTCGGCCGGGGTGGTTTTCTACGAGCAGTACTTC. It is translated as CASSDSAGVVFYEQYF.